A single sample is the source of the 11 T cell receptor beta chains below, sequenced in a study of human T cells and chemical hapten exposure. Sample time point: patch test 2, 6 weeks after DPC sensitization. Indicated treatment: therapeutic diphenylcyclopropenone sensitization with weekly scalp DPC. TCRdb re-called the RACE reads through MiXCR, storing one row per CDR3 protein. In the table there are some 45,000 distinct CDR3 sequences, about 8.9% of which are singletons. Here the sequenced sample was whole blood, taken in connection with sensitization to the hapten diphenylcyclopropenone (DPC). All receptors derive from a woman aged 40-49 years with alopecia areata. Some clones in this sample may be carry-over from other donors' samples.

This clonotype was seen ten or more times. An end of the junction does not agree with germline; a read error may underlie this. This chain uses TRBV5-1 with TRBJ2-2; D gene uncertain. Germline-derived CDR1 and CDR2 are SGHRS and YFSETQ. The CDR3 loop spans 12 amino acids. CDR3: CATSVDTGELFF. The CDR3 DNA is TGCGCCACCAGCGTTGACACCGGGGAGCTGTTTTTT.

This clonotype was counted between two and nine times. This sequence joins TRBV5-1 and TRBJ1-3; no reliable D call. The germline CDR1 and CDR2 sequences are SGHRS and YFSETQ. V was pared by 1 base and J by 0 bases, with 20 bases between. There are 19 residues in the CDR3. CDR3 sequence (DNA): TGCGCCAGCAGCTTGTGGGGTGTGGGCCAAGAGATCTCTGGAAACACCATATATTTT. Translating gives CASSLWGVGQEISGNTIYF.

This clonotype showed up just a few times. The chain uses TRBV6-5 and TRBJ2-1; D is unclear. The CDR3 is 13 residues long. In germline, CDR1 is MNHEY, CDR2 SVGAGI. V was pared by 5 bases and J by 8 bases, with 13 bases between. The CDR3: CASSGYLRDEQFF. CDR3 DNA: TGTGCCAGCAGTGGTTACCTCCGGGATGAGCAGTTCTTC.

In this sample, this clonotype turned up many times. This chain links TRBV12-5 with TRBJ1-6, with TRBD1 as a possible D gene (5 bases). Germline loops: CDR1 LGHNT, CDR2 FRNRAP. The CDR3 has 14 amino acids. Trimming stripped 7 bases from V and 5 bases from J, with 12 bases between. The CDR3 DNA reads TGTGCTAGTGCCGCGGGACTGGATAATTCACCCCTCCACTTT. Its protein product is CASAAGLDNSPLHF. Full variable domain (missing parts from reference TRBV12-5 and TRBJ1-6): DARVTQTPRHKVTEMGQEVTMRCQPILGHNTVFWYRQTMMQGLELLAYFRNRAPLDDSGMPKDRFSAEMPDATLATLKIQPSEPRDSAVYFCASAAGLDNSPLHFGNGTRLTVT.

The table lists this clonotype with a few counts. A read error may account for a junction end that differs from germline. The gene calls are TRBV12-3 or TRBV12-4 and TRBJ2-3; 7 bases are a match to TRBD2. CDR3 length: 8 amino acids. The CDR3 bases are TGTGCCAGCACCGTGGGGGGGTTT. Its protein product is CASTVGGF.

The chain employs TRBV6-2 or TRBV6-3 and TRBJ2-6; no clear D. Germline assignment: CDR1 MNHEY and CDR2 SVGEGT. CDR3 size: 17 residues. The germline V and J ends were trimmed by 2 bases and 1 base, with 12 bases remaining between them. For the CDR3, the DNA is TGTGCCAGCAGTTACCCGGCAGGCCCATCTGGGGCCAACGTCCTGACTTTC. Protein sequence: CASSYPAGPSGANVLTF.

This clonotype was observed many times. V usage is TRBV7-2 and J usage is TRBJ2-2; TRBD2 matches 7 bases. J was trimmed by 2 bases and V by 11 bases; bases with no gene match: 8. Germline CDR1 and CDR2: SGHTA and FQGNSA. CDR3 length: 14 amino acids. The DNA for the CDR3 is TGTGCCTCCCAAGCGGGGAAAAACACCGGGGAGCTGTTTTTT. Translating it yields CASQAGKNTGELFF.

The genes are TRBV11-3 and TRBJ2-1; the match to TRBD1 covers 7 bases. The CDR3 consists of 13 residues. The trim removed 5 bases at V and 4 bases at J, leaving 2 bases unmatched. Germline-derived CDR1 and CDR2 are SGHNT and YENEEA. This CDR3 reads CASSPGQYNEQFF. In DNA, the CDR3 is TGTGCCAGCAGCCCGGGACAGTACAATGAGCAGTTCTTC.

This clonotype showed up many times. The chain employs TRBV12-3 or TRBV12-4 and TRBJ1-4; tentative D call: TRBD1 (5 bases). The CDR3 contains 16 residues. V dropped 4 bases and J dropped 7 bases, with 19 bases sitting between them. The CDR3 DNA reads TGTGCCAGCAGTTCCTGGGGGACGGGGGTGCGTGAAAAACTGTTTTTT. Translating it yields CASSSWGTGVREKLFF.

This clonotype showed up many times. This chain uses TRBV14 with TRBJ2-2, with D possibly being TRBD1 (6 bases). The CDR3 runs to 15 residues. V dropped 6 bases and J dropped 1 base, with 12 bases sitting between them. Germline V gives CDR1 SGHDN, CDR2 FVKESK. The CDR3 DNA reads TGTGCCAGCAGTCCCGGCAGGGGGAACACCGGGGAGCTGTTTTTT. Encoded protein: CASSPGRGNTGELFF.

Ten or more counts support this clonotype. V and J are TRBV7-3 and TRBJ2-6, with TRBD1 as a possible D gene (5 bases). The CDR3 is 15 amino acids. Germline assignment: CDR1 SGHTA and CDR2 FQGTGA. The V end was cut by 3 bases, the J end by 0 bases, with 6 bases between. CDR3 sequence reads: CASSFRGSGANVLTF. In DNA form, the CDR3 reads TGTGCCAGCAGCTTTAGGGGCTCTGGGGCCAACGTCCTGACTTTC.